The rows below give T cell receptor beta chains drawn from one sample of a study of blood T cells in healthy people across ages. TCRdb re-called the 5' RACE reads with MiXCR, one entry per CDR3 protein. The sample lists 780,000 or so distinct CDR3 sequences; about 53% were seen once. Input material: blood. The receptors stem from a man older than 75 in good health. Both conserved end residues are part of each CDR3. D genes are given only for firm matches. Clone size appears in some rows only: once, few, many, or a class for an expanded clone.

V gene: TRBV29-1; clone size: few; D gene: -; J gene: TRBJ1-4; CDR3 DNA: TGCAGCGTTCGAGGAGGAAATGAAAAACTGTTTTTT; CDR3 protein: CSVRGGNEKLFF
V gene: TRBV5-1; clone size: few; D gene: TRBD2; J gene: TRBJ2-1; CDR3 DNA: TGCGCCAGCAGCTCGCTAGCGGGAGGGCCAACTGAGCAGTTCTTC; CDR3 protein: CASSSLAGGPTEQFF
V gene: TRBV7-9; clone size: -; D gene: TRBD2; J gene: TRBJ2-3; CDR3 DNA: TGCGTCAGCAGCTTTTACGGACTAGCGGGAGGGGCAGATACGCAGTATTTT; CDR3 protein: CVSSFYGLAGGADTQYF
V gene: TRBV20-1; clone size: -; D gene: -; J gene: TRBJ2-2; CDR3 DNA: TGCAGTGCTAGGCCTAACACCGGGGAGCTGTTTTTT; CDR3 protein: CSARPNTGELFF
V gene: TRBV12-3/TRBV12-4; clone size: -; D gene: TRBD2; J gene: TRBJ2-1; CDR3 DNA: TGTGCCAGCAGCATAAGGGAGCCGGGACTAGCAATTGAACCAGAGCAGTTCTTC; CDR3 protein: CASSIREPGLAIEPEQFF
V gene: TRBV5-1; clone size: -; D gene: TRBD1; J gene: TRBJ2-5; CDR3 DNA: TGCGCCAGCAGCGACCCAGGGGGTCAAGAGACCCAGTACTTC; CDR3 protein: CASSDPGGQETQYF
V gene: TRBV5-1; clone size: -; D gene: -; J gene: TRBJ1-2; CDR3 DNA: TGCGCCAGCAGCTTGGGAGGGTCAAACGGTGGCTACACCTTC; CDR3 protein: CASSLGGSNGGYTF
V gene: TRBV10-3; clone size: -; D gene: -; J gene: TRBJ2-7; CDR3 DNA: TGTGCCACCGCCACAGGGAGGGAGCAGTACTTC; CDR3 protein: CATATGREQYF
V gene: TRBV5-1; clone size: once; D gene: TRBD1; J gene: TRBJ2-1; CDR3 DNA: TGCGCCAGCAGCCCAGGACAGGGCTACGAGCAGTTCTTC; CDR3 protein: CASSPGQGYEQFF
V gene: TRBV11-2; clone size: few; D gene: TRBD1; J gene: TRBJ1-2; CDR3 DNA: TGTGCCAGCAGCTTAGACTTAGGACAGGGGGCATATGGCTACACCTTC; CDR3 protein: CASSLDLGQGAYGYTF
V gene: TRBV20-1; clone size: -; D gene: TRBD2; J gene: TRBJ2-3; CDR3 DNA: TGCAGTGCTAGACTACTAAGCGGGGGGCAGACGCAGTATTTT; CDR3 protein: CSARLLSGGQTQYF
V gene: TRBV10-3; clone size: few; D gene: TRBD1; J gene: TRBJ1-4; CDR3 DNA: TGTGCCATCAGCCCGGACAGGGAGGAAAAACTGTTTTTT; CDR3 protein: CAISPDREEKLFF
V gene: TRBV4-1; clone size: -; D gene: -; J gene: TRBJ2-7; CDR3 DNA: TGCGCCAGCAGTCGCGGGGCGACAGTTACTGCCTACGAGCAGTACTTC; CDR3 protein: CASSRGATVTAYEQYF
V gene: TRBV20-1; clone size: few; D gene: TRBD1; J gene: TRBJ1-1; CDR3 DNA: TGCAGTGCTAGAGATTCCCGACAGGGGAACACTGAAGCTTTCTTT; CDR3 protein: CSARDSRQGNTEAFF
V gene: TRBV7-2; clone size: many; D gene: -; J gene: TRBJ2-7; CDR3 DNA: TGTGCCAGCAGCCCGGGCCTATGGGCCTACGAGCAGTACTTC; CDR3 protein: CASSPGLWAYEQYF
V gene: TRBV10-3; clone size: -; D gene: TRBD1; J gene: TRBJ2-1; CDR3 DNA: TGTGCCATCAGCAACCGGGACAGGGAATACAATGAGCAGTTCTTC; CDR3 protein: CAISNRDREYNEQFF
V gene: TRBV18; clone size: few; D gene: TRBD2; J gene: TRBJ2-1; CDR3 DNA: TGTGCCAGCTCACCACCGGGACTAAGCTACAATGAGCAGTTCTTC; CDR3 protein: CASSPPGLSYNEQFF
V gene: TRBV12-3/TRBV12-4; clone size: few; D gene: TRBD2; J gene: TRBJ2-1; CDR3 DNA: TGTGCCAGCAGTCCCCAAGCGGGATTGTGGCATGAGCAGTTCTTC; CDR3 protein: CASSPQAGLWHEQFF
V gene: TRBV20-1; clone size: -; D gene: TRBD2; J gene: TRBJ2-3; CDR3 DNA: TGCAGTGCTAGAGACCGGCTAGCGGGAGTACGGGATACGCAGTATTTT; CDR3 protein: CSARDRLAGVRDTQYF
V gene: TRBV28; clone size: -; D gene: -; J gene: TRBJ1-2; CDR3 DNA: TGTGCCAGCAGGAGTCTGGGGGTCGACTATGGCTACACCTTC; CDR3 protein: CASRSLGVDYGYTF
V gene: TRBV11-2; clone size: -; D gene: -; J gene: TRBJ2-1; CDR3 DNA: TGTGCCAGCAGCTGGGCCTTGGGCCTCTGGGATGAGCAGTTCTTC; CDR3 protein: CASSWALGLWDEQFF
V gene: TRBV10-3; clone size: -; D gene: TRBD1; J gene: TRBJ1-2; CDR3 DNA: TGTGCCATCCGGGAGGGGGCGAAAAAGTATGGCTACACCTTC; CDR3 protein: CAIREGAKKYGYTF